These T cell receptor beta chains were read from a single sample in a study of early T cells in non-severe SARS-CoV-2 infection. TCRdb re-derived calls from the 5' RACE reads in MiXCR, one entry per CDR3 protein. Of about 35,000 distinct CDR3 sequences in the sample, 5% to 7% were seen once. The specimen was whole blood. Receptors originate from an adult who was a healthcare worker with PCR-confirmed SARS-CoV-2 infection or an uninfected control (not recorded which). The CDR3 runs from the conserved cysteine through the conserved F or W. D genes are given only for firm matches. The size field is filled for only some rows; it gives once, few, many or a size class.

D | J | size | V | CDR3 | DNA
- | TRBJ2-7 | - | TRBV18 | CASSPAESYEQYF | TGTGCCAGCTCACCAGCGGAATCCTACGAGCAGTACTTC
TRBD2 | TRBJ2-7 | many | TRBV4-1 | CASSQEGLAVEEQYF | TGCGCCAGCAGCCAAGAAGGACTAGCGGTCGAGGAGCAGTACTTC
- | TRBJ2-1 | many | TRBV4-1 | CASSSQLGSYNEQFF | TGCGCCAGCAGCTCGCAGCTTGGCTCCTACAATGAGCAGTTCTTC
- | TRBJ1-2 | many | TRBV18 | CASSPPKGSGIGYTF | TGTGCCAGCTCACCACCGAAAGGGTCGGGGATTGGCTACACCTTC
- | TRBJ1-2 | - | TRBV28 | CASSLRNYGYTF | TGTGCCAGCAGTTTGAGAAACTATGGCTACACCTTC
- | TRBJ2-7 | few | TRBV12-3/TRBV12-4 | CASSSSRDLSYEQYF | TGTGCCAGCAGTTCCTCCCGGGACCTCTCCTACGAGCAGTACTTC
- | TRBJ2-2 | many | TRBV18 | CASSPFDGTGELFF | TGTGCCAGCTCACCATTTGATGGCACCGGGGAGCTGTTTTTT
TRBD1 | TRBJ2-3 | few | TRBV11-2 | CASSQGQGHTDTQYF | TGTGCCAGCAGCCAAGGACAGGGGCACACAGATACGCAGTATTTT
- | TRBJ1-3 | - | TRBV29-1 | CSVSADSGNTIYF | TGCAGCGTTTCGGCAGACTCTGGAAACACCATATATTTT
- | TRBJ2-1 | few | TRBV12-3/TRBV12-4 | CASRTLPDEQFF | TGTGCCAGCAGAACTTTACCGGATGAGCAGTTCTTC
TRBD1 | TRBJ2-7 | few | TRBV12-3/TRBV12-4 | CASRKYGTESSYEQYF | TGTGCCAGCAGGAAATATGGGACAGAAAGCTCCTACGAGCAGTACTTC
TRBD2 | TRBJ2-1 | many | TRBV7-3 | CASSTRGGSKNEQFF | TGTGCCAGCAGCACCCGCGGCGGGAGCAAGAATGAGCAGTTCTTC
- | TRBJ2-7 | many | TRBV25-1 | CASRDIWEQYF | TGTGCCAGCAGGGATATATGGGAGCAGTACTTC
- | TRBJ2-1 | - | TRBV7-2 | CASSRYLGNEQFF | TGTGCCAGCTCCCGGTACTTGGGCAATGAGCAGTTCTTC
- | TRBJ2-5 | many | TRBV12-3/TRBV12-4 | CASTHMYQETQYF | TGTGCCAGCACCCACATGTACCAAGAGACCCAGTACTTC
- | TRBJ1-4 | few | TRBV18 | CASSPPGIAEKLFF | TGTGCCAGCTCACCACCGGGGATCGCTGAAAAACTGTTTTTT
- | TRBJ2-3 | - | TRBV7-2 | CASSSSLRADTQYF | TGTGCCAGCAGTAGCAGTCTTAGGGCAGATACGCAGTATTTT
TRBD1 | TRBJ2-7 | - | TRBV4-1 | CASSQGQTGVSYEQYF | TGCGCCAGCAGCCAAGGTCAGACAGGGGTCTCCTACGAGCAGTACTTC
TRBD1 | TRBJ1-5 | many | TRBV10-2 | CASRKDRAQPQHF | TGCGCCAGCAGAAAGGACAGGGCACAGCCCCAGCATTTT
- | TRBJ2-1 | - | TRBV21-1 | CASGLVGEQFF | TGTGCCAGCGGACTAGTCGGTGAGCAGTTCTTC
- | TRBJ1-5 | - | TRBV21-1 | CASSKFGHSQPQHF | TGTGCCAGCAGCAAATTTGGACATTCTCAGCCCCAGCATTTT
TRBD2 | TRBJ2-7 | many | TRBV20-1 | CSASGTSEYEQYF | TGCAGTGCCTCCGGGACTAGCGAATACGAGCAGTACTTC
TRBD1 | TRBJ1-4 | few | TRBV18 | CASRPPGQSNEKLFF | TGTGCCAGCCGACCACCGGGACAGAGTAATGAAAAACTGTTTTTT
- | TRBJ1-6 | few | TRBV12-3/TRBV12-4 | CASRPQSGPLHF | TGTGCCAGCAGACCACAGTCGGGCCCCCTCCACTTT
- | TRBJ2-7 | many | TRBV7-9 | CASSLPLYEQYF | TGTGCCAGCAGCCTGCCCCTATACGAGCAGTACTTC
TRBD2 | TRBJ2-7 | many | TRBV12-3/TRBV12-4 | CASSSLAGVSYEQYF | TGTGCCAGCAGTTCATTAGCGGGAGTCTCCTACGAGCAGTACTTC
- | TRBJ2-3 | many | TRBV11-2 | CASSSRTDTQYF | TGTGCCAGCAGCTCGAGGACGGATACGCAGTATTTT
TRBD2 | TRBJ2-5 | - | TRBV28 | CATPGGSGTQETQYF | TGTGCCACCCCTGGCGGTAGCGGGACGCAAGAGACCCAGTACTTC
- | TRBJ2-1 | many | TRBV7-6 | CASSFERDEQFF | TGTGCCAGCAGCTTTGAGCGCGATGAGCAGTTCTTC
- | TRBJ2-7 | - | TRBV12-3/TRBV12-4 | CASAQVRGEQYF | TGTGCCAGCGCGCAGGTTAGGGGCGAGCAGTACTTC
TRBD2 | TRBJ2-1 | few | TRBV28 | CASGEGLSNEQFF | TGTGCCAGCGGGGAGGGCCTCAGTAATGAGCAGTTCTTC
TRBD2 | TRBJ2-1 | many | TRBV20-1 | CSARSLISSGNEQFF | TGCAGTGCTAGAAGCCTCATTTCTAGCGGGAATGAGCAGTTCTTC
- | TRBJ2-7 | few | TRBV25-1 | CASSVGAHQYF | TGTGCCAGCAGTGTCGGGGCACATCAGTACTTC
- | TRBJ1-2 | many | TRBV4-1 | CASSQEGARYGYTF | TGCGCCAGCAGCCAAGAGGGGGCGCGCTATGGCTACACCTTC
- | TRBJ1-6 | many | TRBV12-3/TRBV12-4 | CASSLAWRPDSPLHF | TGTGCCAGCAGTTTAGCGTGGCGACCAGATTCACCCCTCCACTTT
- | TRBJ2-5 | many | TRBV20-1 | CSASGRIIETQYF | TGCAGTGCTAGCGGGAGAATTATAGAGACCCAGTACTTC
TRBD2 | TRBJ2-5 | - | TRBV7-9 | CASSLLAGTGKETQYF | TGTGCCAGCAGCTTACTAGCGGGAACGGGAAAAGAGACCCAGTACTTC
- | TRBJ1-1 | many | TRBV13 | CASSETTLADTEAFF | TGTGCCAGCAGCGAAACGACCCTAGCGGACACTGAAGCTTTCTTT
TRBD1 | TRBJ2-1 | few | TRBV23-1 | CASSHYFRDRGRSEQFF | TGCGCCAGCAGCCACTACTTTAGGGACAGGGGGCGAAGTGAGCAGTTCTTC
- | TRBJ2-2 | - | TRBV20-1 | CSARNIDRSTGELFF | TGCAGTGCTAGAAATATAGACAGAAGCACCGGGGAGCTGTTTTTT
- | TRBJ1-5 | - | TRBV7-9 | CASSLAEGRPRHF | TGTGCCAGCAGCTTAGCGGAGGGGCGCCCCCGGCATTTT
TRBD2 | TRBJ2-1 | many | TRBV7-2 | CASSLVNLAGGYNEQFF | TGTGCCAGCAGCTTAGTTAATCTAGCGGGAGGGTACAATGAGCAGTTCTTC
- | TRBJ2-3 | - | TRBV3-1 | CASSQVYNRGGDTQYF | TGTGCCAGCAGCCAAGTCTATAATCGGGGAGGAGATACGCAGTATTTT
- | TRBJ2-7 | few | TRBV6-6 | CASSYGGVEQYF | TGTGCCAGCAGTTATGGAGGGGTCGAGCAGTACTTC
- | TRBJ1-1 | many | TRBV4-1 | CASSGDNTEAFF | TGCGCCAGCAGCGGGGATAACACTGAAGCTTTCTTT
TRBD1 | TRBJ1-1 | many | TRBV6-6 | CASSRTGTAGGNTEAFF | TGTGCCAGCAGTCGAACCGGGACAGCCGGCGGGAACACTGAAGCTTTCTTT
- | TRBJ2-7 | many | TRBV10-3 | CAIKGDYEQYF | TGTGCCATCAAAGGGGACTACGAGCAGTACTTC
TRBD1 | TRBJ1-1 | many | TRBV29-1 | CSVPGTGGTEAFF | TGCAGCGTGCCCGGGACAGGGGGGACTGAAGCTTTCTTT
- | TRBJ2-4 | - | TRBV28 | CASSLTGNIQYF | TGTGCCAGCAGTTTAACAGGGAACATTCAGTACTTC
- | TRBJ2-1 | many | TRBV20-1 | CSANSRSYNEQFF | TGCAGTGCTAACAGCCGCTCCTACAATGAGCAGTTCTTC
- | TRBJ2-7 | - | TRBV5-6 | CASSLGSRYEQYF | TGTGCCAGCAGCTTAGGGTCTCGCTACGAGCAGTACTTC
TRBD2 | TRBJ2-5 | many | TRBV5-1 | CAGGRLAGETQYF | TGCGCCGGAGGGAGGCTAGCGGGAGAGACCCAGTACTTC